One sample yielded the 27 T cell receptor beta chains listed below, sequenced in a study of T cells in Graves' hyperthyroidism and ophthalmopathy. The source material, RNA transcripts, was used to amplify TCR beta CDR3 regions. Initially, a first-round RT-PCR of the TCR CDR3 employed the HTBI primer set. Via MiXCR, TCRdb re-called the multiplex PCR reads, giving one row per CDR3 protein. Among approximately 430,000 distinct CDR3 sequences listed, about 15% were seen once. Material: blood. These receptors originate from a woman between 18 and 29 years old with Graves' hyperthyroidism.

In this sample, this clonotype turned up many times. The chain is built from TRBV7-9 and TRBJ1-1; 8 nucleotides align to TRBD1. Per the germline V gene, CDR1 is SEHNR and CDR2 is FQNEAQ (reference sequence). V trimming: 0 bases; J trimming: 12 bases; junction bases outside the gene matches: 6. This CDR3 spans 13 amino acids. CDR3 coding DNA: TGTGCCAGCAGCTTAGCGGCGGGGACAGGCACTTTCTTT. Translated, it gives CASSLAAGTGTFF.

In this sample, this clonotype turned up many times. The chain couples TRBV12-3 or TRBV12-4 to TRBJ2-1, with 11 bases aligning to TRBD2. The CDR3 spans 14 residues. Unmatched junction bases numbered 3, after V lost 3 bases and J lost 8 bases. CDR3 sequence: CASSFSGGADEQFF. Written as DNA, the CDR3 is TGTGCCAGCAGTTTTAGCGGGGGGGCCGATGAGCAGTTCTTC.

This clonotype was picked up many times. This chain links TRBV12-3 or TRBV12-4 with TRBJ1-1; 7 bases map to TRBD1. The V gene end was trimmed by 2 bases and the J gene end by 4 bases; junction bases not matched to a gene: 7. This CDR3 has 15 amino acids. The CDR3 region has the DNA TGTGCCAGCAGTTTAATCGAGGGGGCGCGCACTGAAGCTTTCTTT. Its protein product is CASSLIEGARTEAFF.

The rearrangement joins TRBV19 to TRBJ2-7; unclear D gene. V was shortened by 5 bases and J by 0 bases, with 11 bases between the two germline ends. The CDR3 sequence is 14 residues long. Germline CDR1 reads LNHDA; CDR2 reads SQIVND (reference sequence). The CDR3 nucleotides read TGTGCCAGTAGTGTTCTCCAGTTCTCCTACGAGCAGTACTTC. It is translated as CASSVLQFSYEQYF.

The chain carries TRBV6-2 or TRBV6-3 and TRBJ2-5; D not resolved. The CDR3 runs 13 residues. Germline CDR1 is MNHEY and CDR2 is SVGEGT. The germline V and J ends were trimmed by 6 bases and 4 bases, with 12 bases remaining between them. Written as DNA, the CDR3 is TGTGCCAGCAGGAGGTCGTGGCGAGAGACCCAGTACTTC. Encoded protein: CASRRSWRETQYF.

This sequence joins TRBV5-1 and TRBJ2-6; 11 bases align to TRBD1. The CDR3 is 16 residues long. J lost 3 bases, V lost 5 bases, and 4 bases had no gene match. CDR1 is SGHRS and CDR2 is YFSETQ in the germline V gene. The CDR3 DNA sequence: TGCGCCAGCAGGGACAGGGGGCTCGGTGGGGCCAACGTCCTGACTTTC. As protein: CASRDRGLGGANVLTF. Combining the CDR3 with reference TRBV5-1 and TRBJ2-6 gives the whole variable domain KAGVTQTPRYLIKTRGQQVTLSCSPISGHRSVSWYQQTPGQGLQFLFEYFSETQRNKGNFPGRFSGRQFSNSRSEMNVSTLELGDSALYLCASRDRGLGGANVLTFGAGSRLTVL.

This clonotype was seen ten or more times. The chain is built from TRBV28 and TRBJ1-6; D is uncertain. Germline CDR1 and CDR2: MDHEN and SYDVKM. The CDR3 is made up of 15 amino acids. V was clipped by 5 bases and J by 0 bases, with 8 bases between them. The CDR3 region is CASSRPGSYNSPLHF. The DNA for the CDR3 is TGTGCCAGCAGTCGCCCGGGCTCCTATAATTCACCCCTCCACTTT. Together with reference TRBV28 and TRBJ1-6, the CDR3 gives the full variable domain: DVKVTQSSRYLVKRTGEKVFLECVQDMDHENMFWYRQDPGLGLRLIYFSYDVKMKEKGDIPEGYSVSREKKERFSLILESASTNQTSMYLCASSRPGSYNSPLHFGNGTRLTVT.

This clonotype came up a few times. The chain has TRBV6-1 and TRBJ2-7; D is unclear. This CDR3 has 13 amino acids. Trimming stripped 4 bases from V and 3 bases from J, with 10 bases between. In germline, CDR1 is MNHNS, CDR2 SASEGT. DNA of the CDR3: TGTGCCAGCAGTGTATTAACCTACTACGAGCAGTACTTC. This translates into CASSVLTYYEQYF.

This clonotype was observed at least ten times. The chain uses TRBV6-1 and TRBJ1-1, with D maybe TRBD1 (5 bases). The V end was cut by 7 bases, the J end by 8 bases, with 17 bases between. The CDR3 totals 13 residues. Germline V gene sequence: CDR1 MNHNS, CDR2 SASEGT. In DNA form, the CDR3 reads TGTGCCAGCACCCTCGGGGCAGCCCTAGAAGCTTTCTTT. As protein: CASTLGAALEAFF.

This clonotype was detected many times. The chain employs TRBV6-1 and TRBJ1-5; 9 bases align to TRBD1. The CDR3 has 15 residues. Germline trimming cut 5 bases from V and 6 bases from J; bases unmatched to any gene: 8. Germline assignment: CDR1 MNHNS and CDR2 SASEGT. CDR3 sequence: CASSSDRGSSQPQHF. The CDR3 region has the DNA TGTGCCAGCAGTTCGGACAGGGGATCATCTCAGCCCCAGCATTTT.

Many counts were recorded for this clonotype. The chain recombines TRBV7-2 with TRBJ2-7; the D is unclear. This CDR3 comprises 18 residues. V lost 4 bases to trimming and J lost 2 bases, with 24 bases between them. Germline CDR1 SGHTA, CDR2 FQGNSA. The CDR3 sequence: CASSSRPQGRSEAYEQYF. DNA of the CDR3: TGTGCCAGCAGCTCCCGCCCCCAAGGACGGTCAGAGGCCTACGAGCAGTACTTC.

This clonotype was recorded a few times. This clone may be a read error of a much larger clone one base away. The J gene is TRBJ1-1, the V gene TRBV6-2 or TRBV6-3; D gene ambiguous. The CDR3 runs to 13 residues. V was cut by 0 bases and J by 7 bases, with 9 bases left in between. Germline values: CDR1 MNHEY, CDR2 SVGEGT. The DNA for the CDR3 is TGTGCCAGCAGTTACTCGGTGTCAGATGAAGCTTTCTTT. Its translation is CASSYSVSDEAFF.

This chain connects TRBV27 to TRBJ2-7; D gene ambiguous. Germline V gene data show CDR1 as MNHEY and CDR2 as SMNVEV (reference sequence). The CDR3 extends over 11 amino acids. With 6 bases removed from V and 4 bases from J, the gap between germline ends came to 7 bases. The CDR3 is CASRTKYEQYF. CDR3 sequence (DNA): TGTGCCAGCAGGACGAAGTACGAGCAGTACTTC.

This clonotype was counted at least ten times. CDR3 residues: CASSYKREYTGELFF. For the CDR3, the DNA is TGTGCCAGCAGTTACAAGCGGGAGTACACCGGGGAGCTGTTTTTT. J is TRBJ2-2 and V is TRBV6-5; 8 nucleotides line up with TRBD2. The length of the CDR3 is 15 residues. V trimming: 2 bases; J trimming: 3 bases; junction bases outside the gene matches: 2. The germline V gene has CDR1 MNHEY and CDR2 SVGAGI.

This clonotype appeared a few times. V and J are TRBV6-4 and TRBJ1-1, with D maybe TRBD1 (5 bases). Per the germline V gene, CDR1 is MRHNA and CDR2 is SNTAGT. V lost 2 bases, J lost 9 bases, and 19 bases lay in between. This CDR3 comprises 15 residues. CDR3 in DNA: TGTGCCAGCAGTGACAGAGGCCAGGGAGCCCCCCAAGCTTTCTTT. It specifies CASSDRGQGAPQAFF.

This clonotype was observed at least ten times. This chain joins TRBV7-8 and TRBJ2-5, with 11 bases fitting TRBD2. V trimming: 2 bases; J trimming: 5 bases; junction bases outside the gene matches: 13. Per the germline V gene, CDR1 is SGHVS and CDR2 is FQNEAQ. The CDR3 runs 18 residues. CDR3 sequence: CASSLRRVSGGARETQYF. The CDR3 nucleotides are TGTGCCAGCAGCTTACGCAGGGTTAGCGGGGGGGCCCGGGAGACCCAGTACTTC.

This clonotype was detected many times. The rearrangement uses TRBV28 and TRBJ2-3, with 10 bases identical to TRBD1. Germline-derived CDR1 and CDR2 are MDHEN and SYDVKM. V was clipped by 5 bases and J by 1 base; unmatched bases: 12. The CDR3 runs 18 residues. As DNA, the CDR3 is TGTGCCAGCAGTCCTCGCCCCCGGACAGGGGGTGGCACAGATACGCAGTATTTT. Protein sequence: CASSPRPRTGGGTDTQYF.

This clonotype was seen ten or more times. The chain uses TRBV20-1 and TRBJ2-7, with TRBD2 matching 10 bases. The CDR3 is made up of 14 amino acids. Unmatched junction bases numbered 7, after V lost 5 bases and J lost 3 bases. Germline V lookup: CDR1 DFQATT, CDR2 SNEGSKA (reference sequence). CDR3 in amino acids: CSADPGLAIYEQYF. CDR3 bases: TGCAGTGCTGACCCGGGACTAGCGATCTACGAGCAGTACTTC.

This clonotype was seen at least ten times. This chain links TRBV27 with TRBJ2-7, with D maybe TRBD1 (6 bases). The germline gives CDR1 MNHEY, CDR2 SMNVEV (reference sequence). Trimming cost V 4 bases and J 1 base, with 17 bases left between them. The CDR3 is made up of 16 amino acids. The CDR3: CASSSITGTPSYEQYF. The CDR3 DNA follows: TGTGCCAGCAGTTCTATAACAGGGACCCCTTCCTACGAGCAGTACTTC.

This clonotype has at least ten counts. The V and J genes are TRBV20-1 and TRBJ2-3; 10 nucleotides agree with TRBD2. J gave up 4 bases and V 5 bases, and 6 bases lay outside the gene matches. CDR3 length equals 14 residues. CDR1 and CDR2 (germline): DFQATT, SNEGSKA (reference sequence). The CDR3 DNA follows: TGCAGTGCTCGAGCGGGAGGGCCCTCAGATACGCAGTATTTT. Residues: CSARAGGPSDTQYF.

V gene TRBV28 combines with J gene TRBJ2-6, with D perhaps TRBD1 (5 bases). The CDR3 spans 17 residues. The V end was cut by 4 bases, the J end by 4 bases, with 17 bases between. Germline V gene lookup returns CDR1 MDHEN and CDR2 SYDVKM. Here the CDR3 reads CASSSSTQGPGANVLTF. DNA for the CDR3: TGTGCCAGCAGTTCCTCCACGCAGGGTCCCGGGGCCAACGTCCTGACTTTC.

This clonotype was recorded at least ten times. The chain couples TRBV7-6 to TRBJ2-7; D not certain. V lost 1 base and J 3 bases, leaving 7 bases between the germline ends. The germline CDR1 and CDR2 sequences are SGHVS and FNYEAQ. The CDR3 covers 13 residues. The CDR3 region is CASSLGVHYEQYF. The CDR3 coding sequence is TGTGCCAGCAGCTTAGGAGTCCACTACGAGCAGTACTTC.

This clonotype occurred a few times. The chain carries TRBV4-1 and TRBJ2-3, with a weak D call TRBD2 (6 bases). Deletions cut 3 bases from V and 6 bases from J, with 25 bases between. The CDR3 contains 18 residues. CDR1 is MGHRA, CDR2 YSYEKL, per germline. The CDR3 protein is CASSHDFTTRYRVDTQYF. CDR3 nucleotides: TGCGCCAGCAGCCATGATTTCACGACTAGATACCGCGTGGATACGCAGTATTTT.

This clonotype was detected only a few times. The chain carries TRBV27 and TRBJ2-3, with D possibly being TRBD2 (6 bases). Germline CDR1 is MNHEY and CDR2 is SMNVEV (reference sequence). This CDR3 region has 15 residues. Trimming took 2 bases from V and 8 from J, leaving 17 bases between them. The DNA of the CDR3 is TGTGCCAGCAGTTTAGAACGGGGGACTTCCCTTACGCAGTATTTT. It is translated as CASSLERGTSLTQYF.

This clonotype was seen repeatedly, ten times or more. The genes are TRBV11-2 and TRBJ2-5; 7 bases are shared with TRBD1. This CDR3 spans 15 amino acids. V shed 1 base and J 4 bases; nucleotides not matched to a gene: 6. Per the germline V gene, CDR1 is SGHAT and CDR2 is FQNNGV. CDR3 amino acids: CASSLGQGMIETQYF. The CDR3, as DNA: TGTGCCAGCAGCTTAGGACAGGGTATGATAGAGACCCAGTACTTC.

The chain couples TRBV5-1 to TRBJ2-6; D gene unclear. The CDR3 is 14 residues long. Trimming pared 5 bases from V and 0 bases from J, leaving 6 bases between. Germline V gene sequence: CDR1 SGHRS, CDR2 YFSETQ. The CDR3 DNA sequence: TGCGCCAGCAGTGTCTACTCTGGGGCCAACGTCCTGACTTTC. Amino acids: CASSVYSGANVLTF.

There are a few counts of this clonotype. The chain recombines TRBV7-3 with TRBJ2-2; 11 bases are shared with TRBD2. CDR3 length: 14 amino acids. Per germline, CDR1 SGHTA and CDR2 FQGTGA. Trimming took 4 bases from V and 7 from J; bases not matched to a gene: 2. The chain's CDR3 is CASSSGTSGGELFF. The CDR3 nucleotides read TGTGCCAGCAGCTCGGGGACTAGCGGCGGGGAGCTGTTTTTT.